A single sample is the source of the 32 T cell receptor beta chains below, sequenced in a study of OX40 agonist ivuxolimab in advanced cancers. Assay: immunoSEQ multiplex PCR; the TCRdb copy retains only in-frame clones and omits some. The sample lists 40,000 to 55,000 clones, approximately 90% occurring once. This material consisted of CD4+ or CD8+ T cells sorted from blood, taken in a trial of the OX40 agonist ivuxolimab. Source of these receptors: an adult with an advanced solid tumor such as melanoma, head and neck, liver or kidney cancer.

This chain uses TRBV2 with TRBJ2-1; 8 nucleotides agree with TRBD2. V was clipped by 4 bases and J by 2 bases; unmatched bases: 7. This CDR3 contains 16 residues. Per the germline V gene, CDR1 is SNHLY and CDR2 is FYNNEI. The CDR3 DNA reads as TGTGCCAGCAGTGCCACTAGCGGCCCTACCTACAATGAGCAGTTCTTC. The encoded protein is CASSATSGPTYNEQFF.

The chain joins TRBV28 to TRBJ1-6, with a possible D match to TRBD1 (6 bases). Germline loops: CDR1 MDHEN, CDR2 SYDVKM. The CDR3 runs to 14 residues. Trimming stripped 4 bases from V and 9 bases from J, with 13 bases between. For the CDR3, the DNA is TGTGCCAGCAGTTCGACCGGAGGGGGTTCACCCCTCCACTTT. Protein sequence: CASSSTGGGSPLHF.

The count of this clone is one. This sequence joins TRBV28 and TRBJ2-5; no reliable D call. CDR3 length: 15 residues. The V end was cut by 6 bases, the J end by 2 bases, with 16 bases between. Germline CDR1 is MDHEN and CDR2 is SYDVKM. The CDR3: CASSPSPGWQETQYF. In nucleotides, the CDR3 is TGTGCCAGCAGCCCTTCCCCCGGATGGCAAGAGACCCAGTACTTC.

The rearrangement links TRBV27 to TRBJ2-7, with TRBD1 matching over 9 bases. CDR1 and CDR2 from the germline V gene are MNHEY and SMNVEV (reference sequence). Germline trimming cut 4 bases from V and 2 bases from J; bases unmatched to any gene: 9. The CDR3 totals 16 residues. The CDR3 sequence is CASSYGQGPYPYEQYF. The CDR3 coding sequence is TGTGCCAGCAGTTACGGACAGGGGCCCTACCCCTACGAGCAGTACTTC.

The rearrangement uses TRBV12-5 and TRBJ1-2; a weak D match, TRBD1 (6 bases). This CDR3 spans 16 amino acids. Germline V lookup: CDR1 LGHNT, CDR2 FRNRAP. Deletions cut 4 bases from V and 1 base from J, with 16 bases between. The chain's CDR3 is CASGWVREDSNYGYTF. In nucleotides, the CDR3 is TGTGCTAGTGGTTGGGTTCGAGAGGACAGTAACTATGGCTACACCTTC.

CDR3 DNA sequence: TGCGCCAGCAGCTTGGGTACAGGGGGCCAAGAGACCCAGTACTTC. It translates to CASSLGTGGQETQYF. The rearrangement joins TRBV5-1 to TRBJ2-5; 8 bases agree with TRBD1. The CDR3 has 15 amino acids. V shed 0 bases and J 1 base; nucleotides not matched to a gene: 2. The germline V gene has CDR1 SGHRS and CDR2 YFSETQ.

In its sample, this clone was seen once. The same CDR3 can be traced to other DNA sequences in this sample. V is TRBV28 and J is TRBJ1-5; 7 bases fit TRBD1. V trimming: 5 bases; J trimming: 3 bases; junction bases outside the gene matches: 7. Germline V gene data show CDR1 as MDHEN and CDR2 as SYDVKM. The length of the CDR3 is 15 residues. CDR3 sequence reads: CASSARTGFNQPQHF. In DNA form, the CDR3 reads TGTGCCAGCAGTGCCAGGACAGGTTTCAATCAGCCCCAGCATTTT.

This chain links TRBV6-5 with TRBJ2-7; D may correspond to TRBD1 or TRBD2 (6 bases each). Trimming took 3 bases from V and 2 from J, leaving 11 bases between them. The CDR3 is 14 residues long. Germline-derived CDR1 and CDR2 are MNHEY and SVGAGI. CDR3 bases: TGTGCCAGCAGTTATAAGGAGGGGGCCTACGAGCAGTACTTC. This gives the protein CASSYKEGAYEQYF.

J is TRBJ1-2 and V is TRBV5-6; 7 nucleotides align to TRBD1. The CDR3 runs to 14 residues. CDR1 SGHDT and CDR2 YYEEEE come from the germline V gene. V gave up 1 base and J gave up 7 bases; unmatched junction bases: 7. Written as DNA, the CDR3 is TGTGCCAGCAGCTTGTTGGGCAGGGGGATTGGCTACACCTTC. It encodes CASSLLGRGIGYTF.

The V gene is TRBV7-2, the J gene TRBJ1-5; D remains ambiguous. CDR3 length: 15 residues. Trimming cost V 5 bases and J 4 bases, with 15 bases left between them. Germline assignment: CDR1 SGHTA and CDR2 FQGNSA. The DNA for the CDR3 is TGTGCCAGCAGCCCCTATATATGGGAGAATCAGCCCCAGCATTTT. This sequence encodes CASSPYIWENQPQHF.

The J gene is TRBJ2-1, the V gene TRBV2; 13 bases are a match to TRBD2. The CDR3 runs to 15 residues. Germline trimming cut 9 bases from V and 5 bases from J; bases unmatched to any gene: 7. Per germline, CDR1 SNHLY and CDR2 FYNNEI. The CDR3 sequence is CARSRGLAGDNEQFF. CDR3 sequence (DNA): TGTGCCAGATCCAGAGGACTAGCGGGGGACAATGAGCAGTTCTTC.

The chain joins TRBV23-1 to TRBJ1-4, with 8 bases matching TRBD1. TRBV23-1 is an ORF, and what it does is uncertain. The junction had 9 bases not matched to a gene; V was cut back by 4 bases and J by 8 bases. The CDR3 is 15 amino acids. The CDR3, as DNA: TGCGCCAGCAGTCGTCCGCAGGGGGCAGAAGAAAAACTGTTTTTT. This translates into CASSRPQGAEEKLFF.

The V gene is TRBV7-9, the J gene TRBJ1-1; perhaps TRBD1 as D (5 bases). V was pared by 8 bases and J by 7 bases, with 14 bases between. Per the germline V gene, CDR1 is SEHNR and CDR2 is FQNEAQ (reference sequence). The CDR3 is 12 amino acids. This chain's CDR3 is CASPSGPGEAFF. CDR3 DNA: TGTGCCAGCCCCTCGGGACCTGGTGAAGCTTTCTTT. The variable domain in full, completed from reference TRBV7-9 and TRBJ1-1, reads DTGVSQNPRHKITKRGQNVTFRCDPISEHNRLYWYRQTLGQGPEFLTYFQNEAQLEKSRLLSDRFSAERPKGSFSTLEIQRTEQGDSAMYLCASPSGPGEAFFGQGTRLTVV.

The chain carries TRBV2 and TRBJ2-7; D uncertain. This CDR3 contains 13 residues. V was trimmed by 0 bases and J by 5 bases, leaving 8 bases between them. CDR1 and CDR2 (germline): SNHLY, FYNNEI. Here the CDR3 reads CASSEAGGHEQYF. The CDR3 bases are TGTGCCAGCAGTGAAGCAGGCGGCCACGAGCAGTACTTC.

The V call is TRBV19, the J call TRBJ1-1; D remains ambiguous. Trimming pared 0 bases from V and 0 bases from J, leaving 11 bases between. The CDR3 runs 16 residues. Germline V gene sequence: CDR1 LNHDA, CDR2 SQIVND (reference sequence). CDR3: CASSIEAHGMNTEAFF. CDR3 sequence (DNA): TGTGCCAGTAGTATAGAGGCCCACGGAATGAACACTGAAGCTTTCTTT.

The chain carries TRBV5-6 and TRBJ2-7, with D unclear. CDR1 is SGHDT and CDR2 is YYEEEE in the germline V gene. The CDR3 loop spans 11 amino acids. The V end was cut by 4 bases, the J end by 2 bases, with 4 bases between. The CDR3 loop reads CASSLTYEQYF. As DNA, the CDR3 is TGTGCCAGCAGCCTCACCTACGAGCAGTACTTC.

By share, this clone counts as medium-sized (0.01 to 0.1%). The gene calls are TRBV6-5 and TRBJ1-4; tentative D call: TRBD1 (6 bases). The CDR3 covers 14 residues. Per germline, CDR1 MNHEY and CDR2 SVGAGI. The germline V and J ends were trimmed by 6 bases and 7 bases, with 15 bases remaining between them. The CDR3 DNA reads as TGTGCCAGCAGGGGGAGAGGGGGACGTGAAAAACTGTTTTTT. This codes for CASRGRGGREKLFF.

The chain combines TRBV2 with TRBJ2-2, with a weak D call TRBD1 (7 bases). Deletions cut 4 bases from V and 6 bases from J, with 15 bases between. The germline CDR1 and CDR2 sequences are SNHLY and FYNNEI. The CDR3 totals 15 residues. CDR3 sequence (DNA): TGTGCCAGCAGTGCATCGACAGGGAGGTCCGGGGAGCTGTTTTTT. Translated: CASSASTGRSGELFF. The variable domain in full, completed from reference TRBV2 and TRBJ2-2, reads EPEVTQTPSHQVTQMGQEVILRCVPISNHLYFYWYRQILGQKVEFLVSFYNNEISEKSEIFDDQFSVERPDGSNFTLKIRSTKLEDSAMYFCASSASTGRSGELFFGEGSRLTVL.

CDR3 nucleotides: TGTGCCAGCAGCTTGACAGGGGGCGACGAGCAGTACTTC. Amino acids: CASSLTGGDEQYF. This chain links TRBV7-2 with TRBJ2-7, with 10 nucleotides matching TRBD1. V gave up 3 bases and J gave up 5 bases; unmatched junction bases: 1. Germline values: CDR1 SGHTA, CDR2 FQGNSA. The CDR3 is made up of 13 amino acids. Based on the CDR3 plus reference TRBV7-2 and TRBJ2-7, the full variable domain is GAGVSQSPSNKVTEKGKDVELRCDPISGHTALYWYRQSLGQGLEFLIYFQGNSAPDKSGLPSDRFSAERTGGSVSTLTIQRTQQEDSAVYLCASSLTGGDEQYFGPGTRLTVT.

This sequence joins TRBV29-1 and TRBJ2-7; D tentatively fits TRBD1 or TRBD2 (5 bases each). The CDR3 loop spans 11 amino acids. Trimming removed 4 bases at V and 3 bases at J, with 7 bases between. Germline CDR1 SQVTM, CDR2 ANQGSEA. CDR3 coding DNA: TGCAGCGTTGGGGACCTCTACGAGCAGTACTTC. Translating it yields CSVGDLYEQYF.

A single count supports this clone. The CDR3 DNA reads as TGTGCAAGTCGCCTTTCAATAAAAGGACTAGCGGGAGGCAAGAGGGCCAAAAACATTCAGTACTTC. Translated: CASRLSIKGLAGGKRAKNIQYF. The chain is built from TRBV12-2 and TRBJ2-4; the DNA was not used to check the table's D call, TRBD2. TRBV12-2 is a pseudogene segment. The CDR3 is made up of 22 amino acids.

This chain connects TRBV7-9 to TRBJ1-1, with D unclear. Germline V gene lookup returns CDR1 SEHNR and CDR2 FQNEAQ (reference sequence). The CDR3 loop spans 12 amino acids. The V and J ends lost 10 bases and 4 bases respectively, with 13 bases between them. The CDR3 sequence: CATRSSGTEAFF. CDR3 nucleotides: TGTGCCACCAGATCCTCCGGCACTGAAGCTTTCTTT.

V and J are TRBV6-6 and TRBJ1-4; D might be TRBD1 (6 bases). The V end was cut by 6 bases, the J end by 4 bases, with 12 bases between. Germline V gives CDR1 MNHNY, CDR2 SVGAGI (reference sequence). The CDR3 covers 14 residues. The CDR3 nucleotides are TGTGCCAGCAGCAGGGGAGGGGGTAATGAAAAACTGTTTTTT. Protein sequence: CASSRGGGNEKLFF.

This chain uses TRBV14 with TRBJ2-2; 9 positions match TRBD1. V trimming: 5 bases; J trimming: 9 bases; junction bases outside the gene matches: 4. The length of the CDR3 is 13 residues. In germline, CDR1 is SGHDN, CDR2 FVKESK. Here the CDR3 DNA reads TGTGCCAGCAGCAACAGGGGGCGTCGGGAGCTGTTTTTT. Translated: CASSNRGRRELFF.

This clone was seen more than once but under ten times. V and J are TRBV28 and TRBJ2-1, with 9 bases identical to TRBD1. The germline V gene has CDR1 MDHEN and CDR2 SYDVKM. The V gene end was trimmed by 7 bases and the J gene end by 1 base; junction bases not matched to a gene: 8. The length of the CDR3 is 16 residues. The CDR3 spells CASKEEGQGSYNEQFF. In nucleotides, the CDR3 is TGTGCCAGCAAAGAAGAGGGACAGGGTTCCTACAATGAGCAGTTCTTC.

The CDR3 nucleotides are TGCGCCAGCAGCCAAGAGGCCGGGGGCTACACAGATACGCAGTATTTT. This codes for CASSQEAGGYTDTQYF. V and J are TRBV4-3 and TRBJ2-3; perhaps D is TRBD1 or TRBD2 (6 bases each). V was shortened by 0 bases and J by 2 bases, with 12 bases between the two germline ends. This CDR3 contains 16 residues. Germline values: CDR1 LGHNA, CDR2 YSLEER.

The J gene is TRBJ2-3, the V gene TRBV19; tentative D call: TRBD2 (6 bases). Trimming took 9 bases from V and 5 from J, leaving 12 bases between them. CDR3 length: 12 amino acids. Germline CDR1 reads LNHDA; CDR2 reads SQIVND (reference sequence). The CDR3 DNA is TGTGCCAGCGGAGGGTTTAGAGATACGCAGTATTTT. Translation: CASGGFRDTQYF.

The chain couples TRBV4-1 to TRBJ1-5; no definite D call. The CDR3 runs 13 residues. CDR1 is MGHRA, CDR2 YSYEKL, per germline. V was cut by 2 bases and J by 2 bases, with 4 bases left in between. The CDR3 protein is CASSQSGNQPQHF. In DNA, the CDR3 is TGCGCCAGCAGCCAAAGTGGCAATCAGCCCCAGCATTTT.

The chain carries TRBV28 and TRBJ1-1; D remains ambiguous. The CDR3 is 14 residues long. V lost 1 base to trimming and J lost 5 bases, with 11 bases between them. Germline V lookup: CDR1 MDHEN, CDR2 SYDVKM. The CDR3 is CASSLSVELTEAFF. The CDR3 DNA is TGTGCCAGCAGTTTATCCGTAGAGTTAACTGAAGCTTTCTTT.

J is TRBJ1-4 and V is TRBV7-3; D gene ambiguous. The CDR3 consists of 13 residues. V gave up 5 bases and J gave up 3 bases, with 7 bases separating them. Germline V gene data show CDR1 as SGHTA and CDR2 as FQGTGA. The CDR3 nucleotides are TGTGCCAGCAGCCCTGGAGCTAATGAAAAACTGTTTTTT. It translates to CASSPGANEKLFF. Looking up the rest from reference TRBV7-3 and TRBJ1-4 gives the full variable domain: GAGVSQTPSNKVTEKGKYVELRCDPISGHTALYWYRQSLGQGPEFLIYFQGTGAADDSGLPNDRFFAVRPEGSVSTLKIQRTERGDSAVYLCASSPGANEKLFFGSGTQLSVL.

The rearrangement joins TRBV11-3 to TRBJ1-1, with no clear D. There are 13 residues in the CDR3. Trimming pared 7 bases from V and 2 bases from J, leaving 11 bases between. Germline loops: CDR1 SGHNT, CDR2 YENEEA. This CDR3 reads CASTSWGNTEAFF. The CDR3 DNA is TGTGCCAGCACCAGTTGGGGAAACACTGAAGCTTTCTTT.

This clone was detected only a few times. This chain's CDR3 is CASSPRIPRDKGEQFF. As DNA, the CDR3 is TGTGCCAGCAGCCCCCGCATACCGCGCGATAAGGGTGAGCAGTTCTTC. This chain connects TRBV9 to TRBJ2-1; D unclear. Trimming removed 4 bases from V and 9 bases from J, with 23 bases in between. The germline CDR1 and CDR2 sequences are SGDLS and YYNGEE. CDR3 length equals 16 residues.